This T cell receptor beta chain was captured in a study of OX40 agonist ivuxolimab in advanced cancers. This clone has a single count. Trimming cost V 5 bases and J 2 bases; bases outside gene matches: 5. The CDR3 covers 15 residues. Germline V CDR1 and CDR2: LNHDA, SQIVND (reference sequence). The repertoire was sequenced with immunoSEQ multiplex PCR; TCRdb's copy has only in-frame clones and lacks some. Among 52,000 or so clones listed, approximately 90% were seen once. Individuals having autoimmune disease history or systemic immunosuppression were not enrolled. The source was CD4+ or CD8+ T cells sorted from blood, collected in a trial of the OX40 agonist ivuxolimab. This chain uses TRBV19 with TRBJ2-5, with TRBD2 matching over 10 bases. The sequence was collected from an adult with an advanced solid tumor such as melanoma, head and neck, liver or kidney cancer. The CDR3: CASSPRTSGQETQYF. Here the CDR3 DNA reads TGTGCCAGTAGTCCCCGGACTAGCGGACAAGAGACCCAGTACTTC.